These 23 T cell receptor beta chains share one sample of origin, sequenced in a study of shared clonotypes between healthy human individuals. Sequenced by immunoSEQ multiplex PCR; TCRdb stores in-frame clones only, minus some. The data contain about 1.1 million clones, 70% to 85% of them singletons. Sample: memory CD4+ T cells from PBMCs. Subset meaning: CD45RA-negative fraction. Receptor source: a young man in good health. Some clones in this sample may be carry-over from other donors' samples.

This clone turned up a few times. This chain joins TRBV7-9 and TRBJ1-4; D not certain. The germline V gene encodes CDR1 SEHNR and CDR2 FQNEAQ (reference sequence). This CDR3 spans 15 amino acids. V was shortened by 1 base and J by 0 bases, with 6 bases between the two germline ends. The CDR3 sequence is CASSLVGTTNEKLFF. The CDR3 bases are TGTGCCAGCAGCTTAGTCGGGACAACTAATGAAAAACTGTTTTTT. The whole variable domain, remainder taken from reference TRBV7-9 and TRBJ1-4, is DTGVSQNPRHKITKRGQNVTFRCDPISEHNRLYWYRQTLGQGPEFLTYFQNEAQLEKSRLLSDRFSAERPKGSFSTLEIQRTEQGDSAMYLCASSLVGTTNEKLFFGSGTQLSVL.

The V and J genes are TRBV27 and TRBJ2-1, with 16 nucleotides matching TRBD2. Trimming at V came to 6 bases and at J to 8 bases, leaving 7 bases not matched to a gene. The CDR3 length is 16 residues. CDR1 MNHEY and CDR2 SMNVEV come from the germline V gene (reference sequence). The CDR3 reads CASREGLAGGEHEQFF. As DNA, the CDR3 is TGTGCCAGCAGGGAGGGACTAGCGGGAGGGGAGCATGAGCAGTTCTTC.

The chain recombines TRBV5-1 with TRBJ2-2; no reliable D call. V was shortened by 4 bases and J by 0 bases, with 10 bases between the two germline ends. This CDR3 is 15 amino acids long. CDR1 SGHRS and CDR2 YFSETQ come from the germline V gene. DNA for the CDR3: TGCGCCAGCAGCCCGCCGACGGCGAACACCGGGGAGCTGTTTTTT. Protein sequence: CASSPPTANTGELFF.

As concerns this clone: Other DNA variants within this sample encode the same CDR3. V usage is TRBV5-1 and J usage is TRBJ1-4; TRBD1 matches 7 bases. The V and J ends lost 0 bases and 4 bases, in that order; junction bases with no gene match: 0. Per the germline V gene, CDR1 is SGHRS and CDR2 is YFSETQ. The CDR3 consists of 14 residues. The chain's CDR3 is CASSLGDSNEKLFF. CDR3 DNA: TGCGCCAGCAGCTTGGGGGACAGTAATGAAAAACTGTTTTTT. Full variable domain (rest looked up from reference TRBV5-1 and TRBJ1-4): KAGVTQTPRYLIKTRGQQVTLSCSPISGHRSVSWYQQTPGQGLQFLFEYFSETQRNKGNFPGRFSGRQFSNSRSEMNVSTLELGDSALYLCASSLGDSNEKLFFGSGTQLSVL.

The genes are TRBV5-4 and TRBJ1-1, with D hard to call. The CDR3 runs 16 residues. Germline assignment: CDR1 SGHNT and CDR2 YYREEE (reference sequence). The V gene lost 0 bases and the J gene lost 0 bases, with 12 bases spanning the gap. CDR3 sequence (DNA): TGTGCCAGCAGCTTGGGATCGCCCGCCGTGAACACTGAAGCTTTCTTT. Translating it yields CASSLGSPAVNTEAFF.

V gene TRBV28 combines with J gene TRBJ2-3; 7 positions agree with TRBD2. J lost 2 bases, V lost 6 bases, and 5 bases had no gene match. CDR1 and CDR2 from the germline V gene are MDHEN and SYDVKM. This CDR3 is built from 14 residues. CDR3 region: CASRMGLTTDTQYF. DNA of the CDR3: TGTGCCAGCAGAATGGGACTAACCACAGATACGCAGTATTTT. The full variable domain, completed using reference TRBV28 and TRBJ2-3, is DVKVTQSSRYLVKRTGEKVFLECVQDMDHENMFWYRQDPGLGLRLIYFSYDVKMKEKGDIPEGYSVSREKKERFSLILESASTNQTSMYLCASRMGLTTDTQYFGPGTRLTVL.

The gene calls are TRBV28 and TRBJ2-4; the D gene is possibly TRBD1 (6 bases). The length of the CDR3 is 15 residues. CDR1 MDHEN and CDR2 SYDVKM come from the germline V gene. Trimming left V 7 bases short and J 0 bases short, with 13 bases between. The CDR3 loop is CASTQQGTAKNIQYF. Here the CDR3 DNA reads TGTGCCAGCACACAGCAGGGGACAGCCAAAAACATTCAGTACTTC.

This sequence joins TRBV9 and TRBJ2-3; D may be TRBD1 or TRBD2 (5 bases each). Per the germline V gene, CDR1 is SGDLS and CDR2 is YYNGEE. CDR3 length: 13 residues. Trimming took 5 bases from V and 7 from J, leaving 14 bases between them. CDR3 sequence: CASSPGPLNTQYF. The DNA for the CDR3 is TGTGCCAGCAGTCCGGGACCTCTAAATACGCAGTATTTT.

This rearrangement joins TRBV18 to TRBJ2-5; the match to TRBD2 covers 7 bases. Germline CDR1 is KGHSH and CDR2 is LQKENI. The CDR3 spans 15 residues. V dropped 1 base and J dropped 4; count of bases not matched to a gene: 6. In nucleotides, the CDR3 is TGTGCCAGCTCACCACGGACTAGTGGAGGAGAGACCCAGTACTTC. It codes for CASSPRTSGGETQYF.

The rearrangement joins TRBV5-4 to TRBJ2-2; no definite D call. Germline V gene lookup returns CDR1 SGHNT and CDR2 YYREEE (reference sequence). CDR3 length: 14 residues. Trimming shortened V by 4 bases and J by 3 bases, and 10 bases separated the two germline ends. The CDR3 is CASSPTPDTGELFF. The CDR3 nucleotides read TGTGCCAGCAGCCCCACCCCGGACACCGGGGAGCTGTTTTTT.

V gene TRBV15 combines with J gene TRBJ2-4; a possible D gene is TRBD2 (6 bases). This CDR3 has 14 residues. Germline CDR1 reads LNHNV; CDR2 reads YYDKDF (reference sequence). V lost 0 bases to trimming and J lost 6 bases, with 9 bases between them. Here the CDR3 reads CATSRDGRRNIQYF. CDR3 DNA sequence: TGTGCCACCAGCAGAGATGGGAGGAGAAACATTCAGTACTTC.

CDR3 DNA sequence: TGCGCCAGCAGGGGGGGGACAGGGGGCGCTGGGAACACTGAAGCTTTCTTT. It is translated as CASRGGTGGAGNTEAFF. The V call is TRBV10-2, the J call TRBJ1-1, with 12 bases that match TRBD1. The junction had 9 bases not matched to a gene; V was cut back by 6 bases and J by 1 base. CDR1 and CDR2 (germline): WSHSY, SAAADI. The CDR3 has 17 amino acids.

CDR3 protein: CSVTGSDMEKLFF. The CDR3 DNA is TGCAGCGTAACCGGGTCCGATATGGAAAAACTGTTTTTT. The rearrangement uses TRBV29-1 and TRBJ1-4; D gene uncertain. Germline-derived CDR1 and CDR2 are SQVTM and ANQGSEA. Trimming took 6 bases from V and 8 from J, leaving 16 bases between them. This CDR3 has 13 amino acids.

This rearrangement joins TRBV29-1 to TRBJ1-1; D call uncertain. The CDR3 loop spans 14 amino acids. Germline V CDR1 and CDR2: SQVTM, ANQGSEA. Between the trimmed V and J ends, which lost 4 bases and 0 bases, there was a span of 12 bases. The CDR3 protein is CSVVRSRMNTEAFF. The CDR3 DNA reads TGCAGCGTTGTTCGGAGTAGAATGAACACTGAAGCTTTCTTT.

On this clone: This same CDR3 is encoded by further DNA sequences in the sample. The chain uses TRBV11-3 and TRBJ2-2, with D perhaps matching TRBD2 (6 bases). Germline values: CDR1 SGHNT, CDR2 YENEEA. Between the trimmed V and J ends, which lost 4 bases and 3 bases, there was a span of 12 bases. The length of the CDR3 is 15 residues. CDR3 DNA sequence: TGTGCCAGCAGCTCTGGGACGGGGGACACCGGGGAGCTGTTTTTT. It is translated as CASSSGTGDTGELFF. The variable domain in full, completed from reference TRBV11-3 and TRBJ2-2, reads EAGVVQSPRYKIIEKKQPVAFWCNPISGHNTLYWYLQNLGQGPELLIRYENEEAVDDSQLPKDRFSAERLKGVDSTLKIQPAELGDSAVYLCASSSGTGDTGELFFGEGSRLTVL.

The chain uses TRBV12-5 and TRBJ2-2; TRBD1 agrees at 9 bases. Germline assignment: CDR1 LGHNT and CDR2 FRNRAP. The V segment lost 5 bases and the J segment 3 bases; nucleotides outside the gene matches: 7. The CDR3 has 16 amino acids. The CDR3 DNA sequence: TGTGCTAGTGGTCGCCTGGGACAGGGAGACACCGGGGAGCTGTTTTTT. Encoded protein: CASGRLGQGDTGELFF.

This sequence joins TRBV7-9 and TRBJ2-1; perhaps TRBD1 as D (6 bases). V shed 5 bases and J shed 3 bases, with 14 bases lying between them. Germline V gives CDR1 SEHNR, CDR2 FQNEAQ (reference sequence). The CDR3 spans 15 residues. CDR3 sequence: CASSPPNRVYNEQFF. The CDR3 DNA is TGTGCCAGCAGCCCTCCCAACAGGGTCTACAATGAGCAGTTCTTC.

V gene TRBV6-1 combines with J gene TRBJ2-1; tentatively, D is TRBD1 (6 bases). V lost 10 bases, J lost 6 bases, and 16 bases lay in between. This CDR3 contains 13 residues. The V gene's germline CDR1 is MNHNS and CDR2 SASEGT. CDR3 residues: CATTTGMLNEQFF. The CDR3 DNA reads as TGTGCCACCACGACAGGAATGCTCAATGAGCAGTTCTTC.

The chain recombines TRBV4-3 with TRBJ2-7; D possibly matches TRBD1 or TRBD2 (5 bases each). The CDR3 has 15 residues. Looked up from germline, CDR1 is LGHNA and CDR2 is YSLEER. V lost 1 base to trimming and J lost 3 bases, with 13 bases between them. CDR3 coding DNA: TGCGCCAGCAGCCAAGTGTGGGGGAATCACTACGAGCAGTACTTC. It encodes CASSQVWGNHYEQYF.

This clone has just a few counts. Other DNA sequences from this sample encode an identical CDR3 as well. V is TRBV7-3 and J is TRBJ1-2; no definite D call. Germline assignment: CDR1 SGHTA and CDR2 FQGTGA. Trimming removed 1 base at V and 4 bases at J, with 7 bases between. CDR3 length equals 13 residues. The CDR3 DNA is TGTGCCAGCAGCTTAAGAGACGGCTATGGCTACACCTTC. Protein product: CASSLRDGYGYTF.

The CDR3 DNA reads TGCGCCAGCAGCTGGGATGGCGTGGGAGGCGAGCAGTACTTC. Its protein is CASSWDGVGGEQYF. The chain couples TRBV5-1 to TRBJ2-7; tentatively, D is TRBD2 (6 bases). The CDR3 totals 14 residues. Trimming took 3 bases from V and 6 from J, leaving 16 bases between them. The V gene's germline CDR1 is SGHRS and CDR2 YFSETQ.

This sequence joins TRBV27 and TRBJ2-7, with D perhaps TRBD1 (7 bases). Deletions cut 7 bases from V and 2 bases from J, with 24 bases between. The germline gives CDR1 MNHEY, CDR2 SMNVEV (reference sequence). This CDR3 has 17 residues. In DNA, the CDR3 is TGTGCCAGCAAGGGCGCCGGGCAGGGGGGAGGACCCTACGAGCAGTACTTC. This encodes CASKGAGQGGGPYEQYF.

The chain employs TRBV5-1 and TRBJ2-2; TRBD1 matches at 8 bases. The CDR3 has 14 residues. The junction had 4 bases not matched to a gene; V was cut back by 0 bases and J by 9 bases. The germline V gene encodes CDR1 SGHRS and CDR2 YFSETQ. The CDR3 is CASSLGQGYRELFF. The CDR3 DNA sequence: TGCGCCAGCAGCTTGGGACAGGGGTACAGGGAGCTGTTTTTT. Based on the CDR3 plus reference TRBV5-1 and TRBJ2-2, the full variable domain is KAGVTQTPRYLIKTRGQQVTLSCSPISGHRSVSWYQQTPGQGLQFLFEYFSETQRNKGNFPGRFSGRQFSNSRSEMNVSTLELGDSALYLCASSLGQGYRELFFGEGSRLTVL.